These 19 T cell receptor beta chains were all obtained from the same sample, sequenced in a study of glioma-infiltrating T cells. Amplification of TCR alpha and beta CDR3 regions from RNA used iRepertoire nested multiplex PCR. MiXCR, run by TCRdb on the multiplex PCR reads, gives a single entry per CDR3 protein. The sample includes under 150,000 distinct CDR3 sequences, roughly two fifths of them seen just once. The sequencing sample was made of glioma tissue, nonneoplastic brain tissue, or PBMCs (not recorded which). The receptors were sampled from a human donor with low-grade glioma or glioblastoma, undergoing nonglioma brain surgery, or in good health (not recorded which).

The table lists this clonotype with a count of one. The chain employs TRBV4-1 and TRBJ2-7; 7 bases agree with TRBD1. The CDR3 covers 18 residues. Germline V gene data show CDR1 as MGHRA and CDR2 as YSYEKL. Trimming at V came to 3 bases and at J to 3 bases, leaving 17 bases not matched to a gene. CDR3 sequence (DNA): TGCGCCAGCAGCCAGGCCCTCATCCGACAGGGCCAGAACTACGAGCAGTACTTC. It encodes CASSQALIRQGQNYEQYF.

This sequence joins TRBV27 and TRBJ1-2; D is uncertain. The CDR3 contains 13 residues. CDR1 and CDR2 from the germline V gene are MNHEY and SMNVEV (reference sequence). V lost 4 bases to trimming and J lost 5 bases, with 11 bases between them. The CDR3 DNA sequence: TGTGCCAGCAGTTCCCCGGGTGGTTATGGCTACACCTTC. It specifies CASSSPGGYGYTF.

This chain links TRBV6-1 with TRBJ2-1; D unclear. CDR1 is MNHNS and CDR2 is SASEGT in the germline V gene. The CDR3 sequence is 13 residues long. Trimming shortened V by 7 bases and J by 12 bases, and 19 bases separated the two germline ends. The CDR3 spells CASTIRPPGVQFF. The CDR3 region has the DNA TGTGCCAGCACTATACGTCCCCCAGGTGTGCAGTTCTTC.

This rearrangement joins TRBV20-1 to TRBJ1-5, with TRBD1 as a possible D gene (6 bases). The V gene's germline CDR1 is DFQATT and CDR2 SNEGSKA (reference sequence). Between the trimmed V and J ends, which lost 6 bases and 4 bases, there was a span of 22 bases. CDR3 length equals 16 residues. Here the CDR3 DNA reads TGCAGTGCCGGGGTTGGAGTGGGGGGCAGAAATCAGCCCCAGCATTTT. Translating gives CSAGVGVGGRNQPQHF.

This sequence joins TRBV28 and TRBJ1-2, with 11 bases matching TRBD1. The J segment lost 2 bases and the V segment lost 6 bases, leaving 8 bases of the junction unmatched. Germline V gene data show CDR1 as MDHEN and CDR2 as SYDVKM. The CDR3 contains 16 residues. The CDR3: CASRKDRGRGNYGYTF. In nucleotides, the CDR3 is TGTGCCAGCAGAAAGGACAGGGGGCGCGGGAACTATGGCTACACCTTC.

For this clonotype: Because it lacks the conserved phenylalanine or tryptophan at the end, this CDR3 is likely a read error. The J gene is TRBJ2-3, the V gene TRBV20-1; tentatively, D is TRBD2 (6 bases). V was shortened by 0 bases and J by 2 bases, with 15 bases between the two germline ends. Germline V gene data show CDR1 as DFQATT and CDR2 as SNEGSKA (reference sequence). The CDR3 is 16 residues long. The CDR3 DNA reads TGCAGTGCTAGAGATTTACTAGCCGGAGACACAGATACGCAGTATTTA. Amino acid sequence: CSARDLLAGDTDTQYL.

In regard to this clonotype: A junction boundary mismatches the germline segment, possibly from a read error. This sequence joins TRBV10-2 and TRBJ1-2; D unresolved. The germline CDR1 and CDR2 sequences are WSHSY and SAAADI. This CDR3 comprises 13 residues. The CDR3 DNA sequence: TGTGCCATCGAAGAAGGGAATAACTATGGCTACACCTTC. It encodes CAIEEGNNYGYTF.

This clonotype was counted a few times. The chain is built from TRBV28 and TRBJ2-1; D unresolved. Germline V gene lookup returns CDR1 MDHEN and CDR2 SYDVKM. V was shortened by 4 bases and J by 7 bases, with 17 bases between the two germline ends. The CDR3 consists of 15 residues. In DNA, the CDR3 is TGTGCCAGCAGTTCTCCAGGTGGGGTCAAGAATGAGCAGTTCTTC. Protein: CASSSPGGVKNEQFF. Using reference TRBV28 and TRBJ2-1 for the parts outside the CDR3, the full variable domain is DVKVTQSSRYLVKRTGEKVFLECVQDMDHENMFWYRQDPGLGLRLIYFSYDVKMKEKGDIPEGYSVSREKKERFSLILESASTNQTSMYLCASSSPGGVKNEQFFGPGTRLTVL.

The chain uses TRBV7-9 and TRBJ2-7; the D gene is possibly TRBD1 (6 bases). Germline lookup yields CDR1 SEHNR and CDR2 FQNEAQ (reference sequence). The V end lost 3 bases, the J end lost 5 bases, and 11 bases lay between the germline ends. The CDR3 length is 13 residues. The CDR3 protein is CASSLESGDEQYF. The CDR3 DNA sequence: TGTGCCAGCAGCTTGGAATCAGGGGACGAGCAGTACTTC.

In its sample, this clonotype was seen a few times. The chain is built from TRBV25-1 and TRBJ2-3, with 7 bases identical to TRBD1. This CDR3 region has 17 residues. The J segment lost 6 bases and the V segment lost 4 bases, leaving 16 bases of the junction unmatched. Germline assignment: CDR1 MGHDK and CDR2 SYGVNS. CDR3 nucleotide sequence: TGTGCCAGCAGTGGGAGACAGGGTGCGCAAGTGGTCGATACGCAGTATTTT. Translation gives CASSGRQGAQVVDTQYF.

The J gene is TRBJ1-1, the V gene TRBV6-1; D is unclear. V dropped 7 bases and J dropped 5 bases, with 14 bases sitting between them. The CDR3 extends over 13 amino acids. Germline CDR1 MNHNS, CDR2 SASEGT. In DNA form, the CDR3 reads TGTGCCAGCATCCCCAATGGGGTGACTGAAGCTTTCTTT. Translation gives CASIPNGVTEAFF.

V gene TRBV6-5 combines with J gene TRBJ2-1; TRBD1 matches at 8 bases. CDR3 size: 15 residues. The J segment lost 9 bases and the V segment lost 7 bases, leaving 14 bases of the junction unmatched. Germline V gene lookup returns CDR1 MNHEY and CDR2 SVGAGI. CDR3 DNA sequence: TGTGCCAGCATGGCTGTGTGGACAGGGAGAGGTGAGCAGTTCTTC. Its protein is CASMAVWTGRGEQFF.

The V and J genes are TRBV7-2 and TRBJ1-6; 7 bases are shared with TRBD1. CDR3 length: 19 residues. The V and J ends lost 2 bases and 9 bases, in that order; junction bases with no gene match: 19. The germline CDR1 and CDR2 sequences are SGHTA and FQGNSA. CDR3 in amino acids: CASSLRPGSTGDFSSPLHF. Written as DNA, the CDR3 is TGTGCCAGCAGCTTAAGACCAGGTTCCACAGGGGACTTTAGTTCACCCCTCCACTTT. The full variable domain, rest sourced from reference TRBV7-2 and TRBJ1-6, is GAGVSQSPSNKVTEKGKDVELRCDPISGHTALYWYRQSLGQGLEFLIYFQGNSAPDKSGLPSDRFSAERTGGSVSTLTIQRTQQEDSAVYLCASSLRPGSTGDFSSPLHFGNGTRLTVT.

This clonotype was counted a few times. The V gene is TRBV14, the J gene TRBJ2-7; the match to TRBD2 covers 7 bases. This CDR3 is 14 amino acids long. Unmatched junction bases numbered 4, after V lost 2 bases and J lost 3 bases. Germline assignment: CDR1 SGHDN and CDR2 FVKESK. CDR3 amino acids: CASSQWGGGYEQYF. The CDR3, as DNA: TGTGCCAGCAGCCAATGGGGGGGTGGCTACGAGCAGTACTTC. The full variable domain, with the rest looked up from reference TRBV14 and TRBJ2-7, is EAGVTQFPSHSVIEKGQTVTLRCDPISGHDNLYWYRRVMGKEIKFLLHFVKESKQDESGMPNNRFLAERTGGTYSTLKVQPAELEDSGVYFCASSQWGGGYEQYFGPGTRLTVT.

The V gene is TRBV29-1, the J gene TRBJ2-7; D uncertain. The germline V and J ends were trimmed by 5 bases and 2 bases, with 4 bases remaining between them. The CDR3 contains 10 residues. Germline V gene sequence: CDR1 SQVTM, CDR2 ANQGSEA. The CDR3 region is CSVYTYEQYF. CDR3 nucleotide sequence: TGCAGCGTTTATACCTACGAGCAGTACTTC.

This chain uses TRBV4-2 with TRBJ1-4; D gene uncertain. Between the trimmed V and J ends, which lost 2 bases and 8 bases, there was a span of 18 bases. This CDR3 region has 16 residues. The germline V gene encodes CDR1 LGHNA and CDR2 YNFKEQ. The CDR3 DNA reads TGTGCCAGCAGCCAACCCGGGCGGGATCCGGAGGAAAAACTGTTTTTT. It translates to CASSQPGRDPEEKLFF.

CDR3 coding DNA: TGTGCCAGCAGATCCGATACGCAGTATTTT. The encoded protein is CASRSDTQYF. The chain couples TRBV25-1 to TRBJ2-3, with D uncertain. V dropped 6 bases and J dropped 6 bases, with 4 bases sitting between them. This CDR3 spans 10 amino acids. Germline V gene data show CDR1 as MGHDK and CDR2 as SYGVNS.

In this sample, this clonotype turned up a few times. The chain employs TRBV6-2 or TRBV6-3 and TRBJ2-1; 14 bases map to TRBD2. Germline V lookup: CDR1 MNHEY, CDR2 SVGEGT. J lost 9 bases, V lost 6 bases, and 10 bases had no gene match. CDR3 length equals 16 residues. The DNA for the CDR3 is TGTGCCAGCAGAAAAATACGGACTAGCGGGAGGCTTGAGCAGTTCTTC. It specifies CASRKIRTSGRLEQFF.

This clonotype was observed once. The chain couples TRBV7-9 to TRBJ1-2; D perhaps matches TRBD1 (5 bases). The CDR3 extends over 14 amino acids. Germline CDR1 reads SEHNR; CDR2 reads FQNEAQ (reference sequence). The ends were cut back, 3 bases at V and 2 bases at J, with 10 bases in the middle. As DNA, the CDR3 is TGTGCCAGCAGCTTCGACAGTATCAACTATGGCTACACCTTC. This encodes CASSFDSINYGYTF.